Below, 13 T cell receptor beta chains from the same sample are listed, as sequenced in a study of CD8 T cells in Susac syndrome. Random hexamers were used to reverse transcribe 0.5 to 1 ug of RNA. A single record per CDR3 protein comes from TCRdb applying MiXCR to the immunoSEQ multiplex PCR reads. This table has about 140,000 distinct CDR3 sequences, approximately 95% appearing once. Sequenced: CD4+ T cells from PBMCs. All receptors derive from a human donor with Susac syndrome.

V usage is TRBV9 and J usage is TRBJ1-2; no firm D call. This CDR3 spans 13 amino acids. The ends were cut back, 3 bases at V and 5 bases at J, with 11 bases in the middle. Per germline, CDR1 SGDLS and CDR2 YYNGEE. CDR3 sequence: CASSGQEWYGYTF. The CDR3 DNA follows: TGTGCCAGCAGCGGGCAGGAGTGGTATGGCTACACCTTC.

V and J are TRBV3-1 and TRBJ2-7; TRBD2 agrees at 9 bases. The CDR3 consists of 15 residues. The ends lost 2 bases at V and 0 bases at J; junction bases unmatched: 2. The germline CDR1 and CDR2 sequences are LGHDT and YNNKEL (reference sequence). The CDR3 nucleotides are TGTGCCAGCAGCCAAAGACTAGCGGCCTCCTACGAGCAGTACTTC. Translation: CASSQRLAASYEQYF.

Here the CDR3 DNA reads TGTGCCAGCAGCGTAGGATGGACAGCTAACTATGGCTACACCTTC. Translating gives CASSVGWTANYGYTF. V is TRBV9 and J is TRBJ1-2, with D possibly being TRBD1 (6 bases). The CDR3 extends over 15 amino acids. Trimming removed 0 bases from V and 0 bases from J, with 9 bases in between. CDR1 and CDR2 (germline): SGDLS, YYNGEE.

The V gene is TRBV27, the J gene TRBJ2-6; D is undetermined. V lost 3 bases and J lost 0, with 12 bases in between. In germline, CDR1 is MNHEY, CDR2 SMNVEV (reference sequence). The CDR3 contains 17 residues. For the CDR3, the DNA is TGTGCCAGCAGTTTTAATCGGGTGGACTCTGGGGCCAACGTCCTGACTTTC. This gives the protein CASSFNRVDSGANVLTF.

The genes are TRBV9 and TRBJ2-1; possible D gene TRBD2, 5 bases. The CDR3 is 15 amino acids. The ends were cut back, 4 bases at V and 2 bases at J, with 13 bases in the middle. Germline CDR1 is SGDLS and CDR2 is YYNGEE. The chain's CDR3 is CASSPTGETYNEQFF. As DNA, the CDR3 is TGTGCCAGCAGCCCCACCGGGGAGACCTACAATGAGCAGTTCTTC.

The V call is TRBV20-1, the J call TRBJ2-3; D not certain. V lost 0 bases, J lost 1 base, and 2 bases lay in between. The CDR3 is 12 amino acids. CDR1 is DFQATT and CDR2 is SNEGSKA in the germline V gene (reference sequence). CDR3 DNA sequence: TGCAGTGCTAGAGAGGGCACAGATACGCAGTATTTT. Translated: CSAREGTDTQYF.

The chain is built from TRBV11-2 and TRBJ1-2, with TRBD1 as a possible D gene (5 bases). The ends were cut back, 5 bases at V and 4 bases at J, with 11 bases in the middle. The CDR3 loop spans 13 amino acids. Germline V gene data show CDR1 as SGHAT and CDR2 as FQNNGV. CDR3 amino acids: CASSEDRSYGYTF. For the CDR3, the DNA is TGTGCCAGCAGCGAAGACAGAAGCTATGGCTACACCTTC. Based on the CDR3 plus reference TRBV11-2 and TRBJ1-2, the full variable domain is EAGVAQSPRYKIIEKRQSVAFWCNPISGHATLYWYQQILGQGPKLLIQFQNNGVVDDSQLPKDRFSAERLKGVDSTLKIQPAKLEDSAVYLCASSEDRSYGYTFGSGTRLTVV.

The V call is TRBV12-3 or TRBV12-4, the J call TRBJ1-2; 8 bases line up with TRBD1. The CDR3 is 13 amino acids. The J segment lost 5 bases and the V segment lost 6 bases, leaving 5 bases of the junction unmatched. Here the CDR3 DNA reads TGTGCCAGCAGGGAGGGACAGGCGTATGGCTACACCTTC. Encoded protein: CASREGQAYGYTF.

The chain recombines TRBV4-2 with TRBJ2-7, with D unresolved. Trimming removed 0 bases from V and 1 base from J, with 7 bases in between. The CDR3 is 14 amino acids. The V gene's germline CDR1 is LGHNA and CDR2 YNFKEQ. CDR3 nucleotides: TGTGCCAGCAGCCAAGACCCAGGTTCCTACGAGCAGTACTTC. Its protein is CASSQDPGSYEQYF.

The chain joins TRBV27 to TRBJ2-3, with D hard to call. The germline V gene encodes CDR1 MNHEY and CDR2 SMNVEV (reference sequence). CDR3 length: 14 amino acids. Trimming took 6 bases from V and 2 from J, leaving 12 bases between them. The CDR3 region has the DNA TGTGCCAGCAGAATATTAGCCTCCACAGATACGCAGTATTTT. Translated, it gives CASRILASTDTQYF.

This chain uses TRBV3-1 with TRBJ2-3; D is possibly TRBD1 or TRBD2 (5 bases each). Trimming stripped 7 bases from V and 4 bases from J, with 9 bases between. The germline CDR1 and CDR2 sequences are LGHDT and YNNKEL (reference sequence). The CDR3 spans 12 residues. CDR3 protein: CASKGTPDTQYF. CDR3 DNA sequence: TGTGCCAGCAAAGGGACCCCAGATACGCAGTATTTT.

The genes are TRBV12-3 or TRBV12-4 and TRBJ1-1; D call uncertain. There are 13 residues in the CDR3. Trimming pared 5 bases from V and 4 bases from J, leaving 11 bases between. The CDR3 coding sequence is TGTGCCAGCAGTCCCGACGGGTTCACTGAAGCTTTCTTT. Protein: CASSPDGFTEAFF.

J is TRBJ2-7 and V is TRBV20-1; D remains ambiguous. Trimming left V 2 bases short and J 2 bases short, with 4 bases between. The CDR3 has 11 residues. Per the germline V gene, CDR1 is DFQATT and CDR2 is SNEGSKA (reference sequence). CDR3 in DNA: TGCAGTGCTAGATATACCTACGAGCAGTACTTC. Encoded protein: CSARYTYEQYF.